Here is one T cell receptor (beta chain) with its context. Its specificity is not known. As for time point: week 35, safety follow-up. In the vaccine, a single dose held 300 ug of the mutant IDH1 20-mer peptide, along with topical imiquimod. At weeks 1, 3, 5, 7, 11, 15, 19 and 23, patients received a vaccination, eight in all. Produced via immunoSEQ multiplex PCR; TCRdb's table is partial and in-frame only. This table has 55,000 to 65,000 clones, around 84% appearing once. The data belong to a study of a mutant IDH1 vaccine in newly diagnosed glioma. Across the study: Vaccination started 4-6 weeks after radiotherapy alone, or with temozolomide cycles. Therapy received beforehand was radiotherapy, temozolomide, or both, with most patients given both. There were roughly 62% males and around 38% females among treated patients, whose mean age was about 40 years.

Germline assignment: CDR1 LNHNV and CDR2 YYDKDF (reference sequence). The CDR3 has 15 residues. Between the trimmed V and J ends, which lost 3 bases and 3 bases, there was a span of 14 bases. The chain employs TRBV15 and TRBJ1-1; no clear D gene. This TCR came from a man under 40 with glioma. The specimen comprised PBMCs, sampled from a glioma patient whose treatment included an IDH1 peptide vaccine. CDR3: CATSRSSHGYTEAFF. The CDR3, as DNA: TGTGCCACCAGCAGGTCTTCACACGGCTACACTGAAGCTTTCTTT.